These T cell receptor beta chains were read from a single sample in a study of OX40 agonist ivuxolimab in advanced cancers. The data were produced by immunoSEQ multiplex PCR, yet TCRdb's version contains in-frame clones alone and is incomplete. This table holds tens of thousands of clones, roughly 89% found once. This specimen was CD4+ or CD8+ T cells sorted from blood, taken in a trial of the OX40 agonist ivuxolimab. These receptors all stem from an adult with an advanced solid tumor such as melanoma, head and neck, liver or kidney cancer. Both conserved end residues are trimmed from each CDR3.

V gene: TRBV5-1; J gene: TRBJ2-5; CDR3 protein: ASSPLTSGRQWETQY
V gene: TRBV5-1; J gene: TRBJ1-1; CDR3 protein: ASSLEPGTEAF
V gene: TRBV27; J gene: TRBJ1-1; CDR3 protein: ASSWTGNTEAF
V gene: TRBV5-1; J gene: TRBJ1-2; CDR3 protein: ASSLGQPHGYGYT
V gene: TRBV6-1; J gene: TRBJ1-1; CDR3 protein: ASSEGQGMNTEAF
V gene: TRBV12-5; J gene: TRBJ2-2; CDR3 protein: ASGSPWGRDTGELF
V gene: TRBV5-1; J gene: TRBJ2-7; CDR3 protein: ATQRTGSGEQY
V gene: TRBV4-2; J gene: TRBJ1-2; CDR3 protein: ASSQDLVAVLGGYT
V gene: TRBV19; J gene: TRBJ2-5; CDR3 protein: ASSIGWGAGETQY
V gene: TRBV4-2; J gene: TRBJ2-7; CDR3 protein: ASSQAAVEGSAYEQY
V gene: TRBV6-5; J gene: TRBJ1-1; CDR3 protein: ASSYFGQGQNTEAF
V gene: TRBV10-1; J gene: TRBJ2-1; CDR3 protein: ASSESRSGALSDEQF
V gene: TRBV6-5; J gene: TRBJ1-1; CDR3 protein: ASSLKGWGRSTEAF
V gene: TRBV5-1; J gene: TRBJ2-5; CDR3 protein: ASSGQGQETQY
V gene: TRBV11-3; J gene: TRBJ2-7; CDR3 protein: ASSLHPLAGVTY
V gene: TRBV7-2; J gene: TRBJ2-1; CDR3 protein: ASSPFHEQF
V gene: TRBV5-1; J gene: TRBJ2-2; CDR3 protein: ASSLRRSGQGASPGELF
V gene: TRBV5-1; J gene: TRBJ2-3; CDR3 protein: ASSTGQLPDTQY
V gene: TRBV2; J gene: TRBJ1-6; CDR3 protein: ASGYRQGVGSPLH
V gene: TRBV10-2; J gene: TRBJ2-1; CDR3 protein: ASSGSVRLVFSLNYNEQF
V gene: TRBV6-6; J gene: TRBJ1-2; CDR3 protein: ASTGGGGYT
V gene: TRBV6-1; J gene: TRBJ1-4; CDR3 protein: ASSERYLGAGEKLF
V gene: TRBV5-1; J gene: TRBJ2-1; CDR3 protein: ASSSGNSGGAEQF
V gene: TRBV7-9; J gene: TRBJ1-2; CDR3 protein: ASSSWRQGFLGYT
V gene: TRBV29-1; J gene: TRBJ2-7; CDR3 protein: SVKQTNLRGQY
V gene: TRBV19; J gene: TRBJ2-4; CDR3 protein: ASSMRLAGGQIAKNIQY
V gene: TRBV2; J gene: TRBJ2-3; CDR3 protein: ASSGTSGTDTQY
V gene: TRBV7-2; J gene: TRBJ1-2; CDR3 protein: ASSLSGDDGYT
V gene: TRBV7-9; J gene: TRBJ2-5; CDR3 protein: ASSLALMERETQY
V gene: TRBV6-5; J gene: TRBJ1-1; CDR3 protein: ASSYGTEAF
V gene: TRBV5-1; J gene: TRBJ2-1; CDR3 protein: ASAAASGLYNEQF
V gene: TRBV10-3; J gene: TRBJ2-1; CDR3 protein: AIRRTGTSGSSAYNEQF
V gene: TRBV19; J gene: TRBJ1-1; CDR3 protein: ASSLWEGDTEAF